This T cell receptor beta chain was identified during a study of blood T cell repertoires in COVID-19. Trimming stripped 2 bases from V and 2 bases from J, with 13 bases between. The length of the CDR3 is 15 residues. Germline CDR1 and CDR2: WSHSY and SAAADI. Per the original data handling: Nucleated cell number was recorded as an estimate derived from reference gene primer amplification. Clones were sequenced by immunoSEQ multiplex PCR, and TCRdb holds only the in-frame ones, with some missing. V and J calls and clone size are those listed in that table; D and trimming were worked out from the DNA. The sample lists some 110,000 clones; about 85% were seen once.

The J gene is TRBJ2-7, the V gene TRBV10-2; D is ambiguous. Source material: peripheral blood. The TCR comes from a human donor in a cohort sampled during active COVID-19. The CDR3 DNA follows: TGCGCCAGCAGTGAGGGTCACGGAGACCCCTACGAGCAGTACTTC. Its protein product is CASSEGHGDPYEQYF.